This is a list of T cell receptor beta chains from one sample in a study of T-cell reconstitution after alpha-beta-depleted transplantation in children. TCRdb fed the PCR reads into MiXCR, producing one record per CDR3 protein. This table holds 15,000 to 20,000 distinct CDR3 sequences, under 15% found once. The sequencing here drew on PBMCs, mostly from graft donor cells, taken 180 days after TCRalphabeta/CD19-depleted stem cell transplant. The receptors shown here come from a boy under three years old who had a stem cell transplant for Wiskott-Aldrich syndrome, so the T cells may come from the graft donor. Each CDR3 is given with its conserved first and last residue. The order of the fields is D gene, V gene, J gene, clone size, CDR3 DNA, CDR3 protein. D genes are given only for firm matches. Size tells how often a clone was seen (once, few, many) or the class of an expanded clone, and some rows leave it out.

TRBD1	TRBV6-5	TRBJ2-2	many	TGTGCCAGCGGCGGCAGGGGGTCCACCGGGGAGCTGTTTTTT	CASGGRGSTGELFF
.	TRBV5-1	TRBJ1-6	many	TGCGCCAGCAGCTTGCGTCAGGGTGGTTCACCCCTCCACTTT	CASSLRQGGSPLHF
.	TRBV25-1	TRBJ1-4	many	TGTGCCAGCAGTGAATTAATCGGGGAAGAAAAACTGTTTTTT	CASSELIGEEKLFF
.	TRBV6-5	TRBJ2-7	.	TGTGCCAGCAGTTACCCAAATTTGAGTGGGTCCTACGAGCAGTACTTC	CASSYPNLSGSYEQYF
TRBD2	TRBV20-1	TRBJ2-7	many	TGCACCGGACTAGCGGGAGTCTACGAGCAGTACTTC	CTGLAGVYEQYF
.	TRBV12-3/TRBV12-4	TRBJ1-1	.	TGTGCCAGCAGTTTAGAAGGTGGTACTGAAGCTTTCTTT	CASSLEGGTEAFF
TRBD2	TRBV7-9	TRBJ2-1	few	TGTGCCAGCAGCGTGAGGCTAGCGGGCTCCTACAATGAGCAGTTCTTC	CASSVRLAGSYNEQFF
.	TRBV4-2	TRBJ2-2	many	TGTGCCAGCAGTCCGGGACAGAACACCGGGGAGCTGTTTTTT	CASSPGQNTGELFF
TRBD1	TRBV20-1	TRBJ1-3	few	TGCAGTGCTAGTAGCTCCCCTGACAGGGGAGGAAACACCATATATTTT	CSASSSPDRGGNTIYF
TRBD1	TRBV4-3	TRBJ2-2	.	TGCGCCAGCAGCCAAGGCTCCAGGGGACAGAAGAACACCGGGGAGCTGTTTTTT	CASSQGSRGQKNTGELFF
.	TRBV20-1	TRBJ1-1	medium-sized	TGCAGTACCAGTAACGGGGAACCTGAAGCTTTCTTT	CSTSNGEPEAFF
TRBD1	TRBV7-9	TRBJ2-7	many	TGTGCCAGCAGCTTAGAGGCGACAGGGGAGCAGTACTTC	CASSLEATGEQYF
.	TRBV6-1	TRBJ1-3	many	TGTGCCAGCAGCCACGACCAATCCTCTGGAAACACCATATATTTT	CASSHDQSSGNTIYF
.	TRBV5-1	TRBJ2-2	few	TGCGCCAGCAGCTCGATTACAGCGAACACCGGGGAGCTGTTTTTT	CASSSITANTGELFF
.	TRBV15	TRBJ1-6	few	TGTGCCACCAGCAGAGAAAGGTCCGCTTATAATTCACCCCTCCACTTT	CATSRERSAYNSPLHF
TRBD1	TRBV11-2	TRBJ2-5	.	TGTGCCAGCAGCTTAGACAGGGGGCAGACCCAGTACTTC	CASSLDRGQTQYF
.	TRBV7-9	TRBJ1-1	.	TGTGCCAGCAGCTTCGACGGGTTCACTGAAGCTTTCTTT	CASSFDGFTEAFF
TRBD1	TRBV19	TRBJ1-4	few	TGTGCCAGTAGGATCTTCGGGACAGACCACGAAAAACTGTTTTTT	CASRIFGTDHEKLFF
.	TRBV11-1	TRBJ1-5	many	TGTGCCAGCAGCTTAGCTCAGGGGCCGGGGCGTGAGGAACAGCCCCAGCATTTT	CASSLAQGPGREEQPQHF
TRBD1	TRBV4-3	TRBJ2-5	many	TGCGCCAGCAGCCAAGATGTTGCGACAGGGGGCTTTAGGGAGACCCAGTACTTC	CASSQDVATGGFRETQYF
TRBD2	TRBV5-4	TRBJ2-1	.	TGTGCCAGCAGCGATAGCGGGAGGACCGATGAGCAGTTCTTC	CASSDSGRTDEQFF
.	TRBV20-1	TRBJ2-5	many	TGCAGTGCATACTGGCAGGGGAAAGAGACCCAGTACTTC	CSAYWQGKETQYF
.	TRBV12-3/TRBV12-4	TRBJ1-5	.	TGTTCCAGCAGTTTAGGTGAAGGACAGCCCCAGCATTTT	CSSSLGEGQPQHF
.	TRBV24-1	TRBJ2-1	many	TGTGCCACCAGTGACCCGATAGGCGCTGGGGGGTTATACAATGAGCAGTTCTTC	CATSDPIGAGGLYNEQFF
TRBD2	TRBV5-1	TRBJ2-1	many	TGCGCCAGCAGCTTGGGACTAGCGGGGTACAATGAGCAGTTCTTC	CASSLGLAGYNEQFF
.	TRBV10-1	TRBJ2-1	.	TGCGCCAGCAGTGAGGGACCCTACAATGAGCAGTTCTTC	CASSEGPYNEQFF
.	TRBV29-1	TRBJ2-5	.	TGCAGCGTTTATAGGGGCCAAGAGACCCAGTACTTC	CSVYRGQETQYF
TRBD1	TRBV19	TRBJ1-4	few	TGTGCCAGTAAGAGCGGGACAGGAGGTCGTCGGAGTGAAAAACTGTTTTTT	CASKSGTGGRRSEKLFF
.	TRBV20-1	TRBJ2-7	.	TGCAGTGCTGACAGAACGGGCTACGAGCAGTACTTC	CSADRTGYEQYF
.	TRBV27	TRBJ1-5	few	TGTGCCAGCAATACAGGGTTCAATCAGCCCCAGCATTTT	CASNTGFNQPQHF
.	TRBV25-1	TRBJ2-1	many	TGTGCCAGCAGTGAATATAGGCAGGGTGGAGTGGGTGAGCAGTTCTTC	CASSEYRQGGVGEQFF
.	TRBV20-1	TRBJ1-6	.	TGCAGTGCTATATTCGGGCGGAGTGATTCACCCCTCCACTTT	CSAIFGRSDSPLHF
.	TRBV5-1	TRBJ1-1	many	TGCGCCAGCAGCTTGGATCCGGTCATGAACACTGAAGCTTTCTTT	CASSLDPVMNTEAFF
.	TRBV28	TRBJ2-1	.	TGTGCCAGCAGTCCCGTTGAGAGGTACAATGAGCAGTTCTTC	CASSPVERYNEQFF
.	TRBV7-9	TRBJ1-1	many	TGTGCCAGCAGCTCTTTAGGACAGATGAACACTGAAGCTTTCTTT	CASSSLGQMNTEAFF
.	TRBV12-3/TRBV12-4	TRBJ2-1	many	TGTGCCAGCAGTTTAGAGGGTCCTGGACTAAGGTCCTCCAATGAGCAGTTCTTC	CASSLEGPGLRSSNEQFF